A single T cell receptor (beta chain) is shown here with its context. This clone was detected only once. No antigen is known for it. No base-level quality is on record; no much larger clone is a single base apart. This entry is derived from a study of T cell changes during pregnancy in multiple sclerosis (dated by TCRdb to between 2018 and 2021). With respect to the entire study: Changes in the T cell repertoire over the course of pregnancy were examined in this study in women with multiple sclerosis.

Libraries came from the immunoSEQ multiplex PCR assay. TCRdb holds this immuneACCESS table with in-frame rearrangements only. Some clones are missing; in checked studies, unresolved V genes explain under half, and the rest has no known cause. This sample gives about 76,000 clones in total; roughly 90% of them show up just once. 1.6% of the sample is held by the ten biggest clonotypes. Inclusive of the bounding cysteine and phenylalanine, the CDR3 is 14 residues long. CDR3 DNA is the only sequence kept; it has 42 bases, read in frame from the first base. The trim is 7 bases for V and 4 bases for J, with a gap of 17 bases between the germline ends. Per the germline V gene, MNHNS is the CDR1 and SASEGT is the CDR2.

This sequence originates from a female donor in good health, enrolled as a control in a pregnancy study. This specimen was peripheral blood, taken in the first trimester of pregnancy. The chain uses TRBV6-1 and TRBJ2-7; a weak D assignment points to TRBD2 (5 bases agree). The DNA sequence is TGTGCCAGCACCGAGGGTAGAAGGCTTTACGAGCAGTACTTC. Its protein product is CASTEGRRLYEQYF.